The 12 T cell receptor beta chains listed next were all sequenced from one sample in a study of regulatory T cells in long-lasting Graves disease. The time point: newly diagnosed GD, antithyroid drugs for less than 3 months. Making the TCR library involved RNA that had been extracted from PBMCs. Construction of TCR beta libraries relied on iRepertoire HTBI primers and on Arm-PCR targeting CDR3 regions. TCRdb used MiXCR to reprocess the multiplex PCR reads, holding one entry per CDR3 protein. Among 360,000 or so distinct CDR3 sequences listed, over 15% were seen once. The sample was also reused in another study, on T cells in Graves' hyperthyroidism and ophthalmopathy.

The specimen comprised peripheral blood mononuclear cells (PBMCs), sampled at new diagnosis, from a patient treated with antithyroid drugs. Receptor source: a man aged 35-49 years with Graves disease.

Details on this clonotype: Possible read error: a much larger clone is one base away. CDR3 amino acids: CASSRAGGGAEQLF. CDR3 DNA: TGTGCCAGCAGCCGAGCGGGCGGGGGGGCGGAGCAGCTCTTC. The chain has TRBV27 and TRBJ2-1; TRBD2 matches 9 bases. CDR3 length: 14 amino acids. Looked up from germline, CDR1 is MNHEY and CDR2 is SMNVEV (reference sequence).

V gene TRBV19 combines with J gene TRBJ2-7; tentative D call: TRBD2 (5 bases). Germline V lookup: CDR1 LNHDA, CDR2 SQIVND (reference sequence). V lost 1 base and J lost 3, with 16 bases in between. CDR3 length: 16 amino acids. The CDR3: CASSIVGSGRGYEQYF. In DNA form, the CDR3 reads TGTGCCAGTAGTATAGTGGGCTCCGGCCGGGGCTACGAGCAGTACTTC.

Turning to this clonotype: The junction departs from the called germline gene at one end, perhaps through a read error. The genes are TRBV5-1 and TRBJ1-5; D ambiguous. The length of the CDR3 is 15 residues. Germline loops: CDR1 SGHRS, CDR2 YFSETQ. CDR3 nucleotides: TGTGCCAGCAGCTCTGATGCCGGATTTAATCAGCCCCAGCATTTT. Protein product: CASSSDAGFNQPQHF.

The sample holds many counts of this clonotype. This rearrangement joins TRBV5-1 to TRBJ1-1; 10 bases fit TRBD1. The CDR3 contains 13 residues. CDR1 is SGHRS, CDR2 YFSETQ, per germline. Trimming took 7 bases from V and 1 from J; bases not matched to a gene: 1. CDR3 sequence (DNA): TGCGCCAGCCGGACAGGGGGGAACACTGAAGCTTTCTTT. Translated: CASRTGGNTEAFF.

This clonotype has ten or more counts. V usage is TRBV15 and J usage is TRBJ2-5; D tentatively fits TRBD1 or TRBD2 (5 bases each). The ends were cut back, 5 bases at V and 5 bases at J, with 12 bases in the middle. The CDR3 has 13 amino acids. Germline V gene data show CDR1 as LNHNV and CDR2 as YYDKDF (reference sequence). The CDR3: CATSPDRGETQYF. CDR3 DNA: TGTGCCACCAGCCCAGACAGAGGGGAGACCCAGTACTTC.

This clonotype was observed at least ten times. The V gene is TRBV7-9, the J gene TRBJ2-1; maybe TRBD1 (6 bases). CDR3 length: 16 amino acids. V lost 5 bases and J lost 5, with 19 bases in between. Germline V gives CDR1 SEHNR, CDR2 FQNEAQ (reference sequence). The DNA for the CDR3 is TGTGCCAGCAGCGCTGAAAAGACAGGTTCGGACAATGAGCAGTTCTTC. It specifies CASSAEKTGSDNEQFF.

The chain has TRBV18 and TRBJ2-3; 13 bases fit TRBD2. The trim removed 3 bases at V and 5 bases at J, leaving 5 bases unmatched. Per the germline V gene, CDR1 is KGHSH and CDR2 is LQKENI. This CDR3 contains 16 residues. The CDR3 coding sequence is TGTGCCAGCTCACCTCGACTAGCGGGAGGTAAAGATACGCAGTATTTT. This translates into CASSPRLAGGKDTQYF. The full variable domain, with the rest looked up from reference TRBV18 and TRBJ2-3, is NAGVMQNPRHLVRRRGQEARLRCSPMKGHSHVYWYRQLPEEGLKFMVYLQKENIIDESGMPKERFSAEFPKEGPSILRIQQVVRGDSAAYFCASSPRLAGGKDTQYFGPGTRLTVL.

This clonotype was counted ten times or more. This sequence joins TRBV5-6 and TRBJ1-2; D is uncertain. Germline V gene data show CDR1 as SGHDT and CDR2 as YYEEEE. The CDR3 contains 14 residues. V lost 2 bases, J lost 4 bases, and 12 bases lay in between. Here the CDR3 DNA reads TGTGCCAGCAGCTTAGATTATAGAGTCTATGGCTACACCTTC. This encodes CASSLDYRVYGYTF.

This rearrangement joins TRBV3-1 to TRBJ2-2; D call uncertain. The CDR3 consists of 13 residues. V lost 1 base to trimming and J lost 6 bases, with 6 bases between them. Germline CDR1 and CDR2: LGHDT and YNNKEL (reference sequence). CDR3 coding DNA: TGTGCCAGCAGCCAAGGGACGCCCGGGGAGCTGTTTTTT. The encoded protein is CASSQGTPGELFF.

The chain carries TRBV5-1 and TRBJ2-3, with 7 bases aligning to TRBD1. Trimming removed 1 base from V and 6 bases from J; junction bases left unmatched: 8. The CDR3 sequence is 15 residues long. CDR1 is SGHRS and CDR2 is YFSETQ in the germline V gene. The CDR3: CASSLRDRGRDTQYF. The CDR3 DNA sequence: TGCGCCAGCAGCTTGAGGGACAGAGGAAGGGATACGCAGTATTTT.

The chain couples TRBV19 to TRBJ2-5; D might be TRBD1 (6 bases). The CDR3 loop spans 16 amino acids. The germline V and J ends were trimmed by 4 bases and 2 bases, with 17 bases remaining between them. Germline CDR1 is LNHDA and CDR2 is SQIVND (reference sequence). CDR3 in DNA: TGTGCCAGTAGTAGAATAACCGGGACAACTCAAGAGACCCAGTACTTC. Translated, it gives CASSRITGTTQETQYF.

This clonotype was recorded at least ten times. V gene TRBV11-2 combines with J gene TRBJ2-1; TRBD2 aligns across 8 bases. Germline loops: CDR1 SGHAT, CDR2 FQNNGV. Losses at the gene ends were 7 bases for V and 1 base for J; bases not matched to a gene: 15. This CDR3 is built from 18 residues. CDR3 bases: TGTGCCAGCAATTCAGTTGAGCGGGGGATTAGTTCCTACAATGAGCAGTTCTTC. This gives the protein CASNSVERGISSYNEQFF.